This T cell receptor beta chain comes out of a study of technical replicates of blood from several donors. After removal of 5 bases from V and 7 bases from J, the junction contained 6 bases not matched to a gene. Per the germline V gene, CDR1 is SEHNR and CDR2 is FQNEAQ (reference sequence). The CDR3 has 14 amino acids. The repertoire was sequenced with immunoSEQ multiplex PCR; TCRdb's copy has only in-frame clones and lacks some. The sample has over 60,000 clones, 93% seen once; the top ten hold 0.2% to 0.3%. The receptor comes from a human donor in good health. The chain couples TRBV7-9 to TRBJ1-5; 9 bases map to TRBD1. The sequenced sample consisted of T cells isolated from PBMCs. DNA for the CDR3: TGTGCCAGCAGCATACAGGGGGCAGGACAGCCCCAGCATTTT. Amino acids: CASSIQGAGQPQHF.